These 29 T cell receptor beta chains share one sample of origin, sequenced in a study of blood T cell repertoires in COVID-19. Libraries were prepared by immunoSEQ multiplex PCR; TCRdb keeps only in-frame clonotypes and omits some of them. The top ten clones hold roughly 5% of a sample with tens of thousands of clones, approximately 88% of them seen once. Sequenced sample: peripheral blood. These receptors all come from a man aged 50-60 years with active COVID-19.

The chain has TRBV7-3 and TRBJ2-2; D is unclear. Trimming removed 6 bases from V and 6 bases from J, with 11 bases in between. This CDR3 has 13 amino acids. Germline CDR1 SGHTA, CDR2 FQGTGA. The CDR3 region has the DNA TGTGCCAGCAGGTCACAGCCCGCCGGGGAGCTGTTTTTT. It yields the protein CASRSQPAGELFF.

This clone was observed a single time. The rearrangement joins TRBV30 to TRBJ1-4, with D maybe TRBD1 (5 bases). From germline, CDR1 is GTSNPN and CDR2 SVGIG (reference sequence). The CDR3 runs to 14 residues. Between the trimmed V and J ends, which lost 3 bases and 7 bases, there was a span of 15 bases. CDR3 sequence reads: CAWSQRGTVEKLFF. CDR3 coding DNA: TGTGCCTGGAGCCAAAGGGGTACGGTTGAAAAACTGTTTTTT.

The V call is TRBV5-6, the J call TRBJ1-2; D gene uncertain. Germline V CDR1 and CDR2: SGHDT, YYEEEE. The CDR3 spans 14 residues. Trimming removed 0 bases at V and 3 bases at J, with 9 bases between. The CDR3 protein is CASSLEIRDYGYTF. In DNA, the CDR3 is TGTGCCAGCAGCTTGGAGATTCGGGACTATGGCTACACCTTC.

The chain uses TRBV7-2 and TRBJ2-5; the match to TRBD2 covers 10 bases. CDR1 is SGHTA, CDR2 FQGNSA, per germline. The CDR3 length is 17 residues. The junction had 9 bases not matched to a gene; V was cut back by 0 bases and J by 5 bases. The DNA of the CDR3 is TGTGCCAGCAGCTTAGCCGGGAGCGGGAGGGCCGGGGAGACCCAGTACTTC. Encoded protein: CASSLAGSGRAGETQYF.

This clone showed up just a few times. This chain joins TRBV19 and TRBJ1-5, with a tentative D call TRBD1 (5 bases). The CDR3 is made up of 15 amino acids. The V and J ends lost 5 bases and 1 base respectively, with 12 bases between them. In germline, CDR1 is LNHDA, CDR2 SQIVND (reference sequence). The DNA of the CDR3 is TGTGCCAGTAGTTGGGGCAGGGCGAGCAATCAGCCCCAGCATTTT. It encodes CASSWGRASNQPQHF. The variable domain in full, with the rest retrieved from reference TRBV19 and TRBJ1-5, is DGGITQSPKYLFRKEGQNVTLSCEQNLNHDAMYWYRQDPGQGLRLIYYSQIVNDFQKGDIAEGYSVSREKKESFPLTVTSAQKNPTAFYLCASSWGRASNQPQHFGDGTRLSIL.

The CDR3 protein is CASRGQGAPGELFF. The CDR3 DNA is TGTGCCAGCAGGGGACAGGGGGCCCCCGGGGAGCTGTTTTTT. The rearrangement joins TRBV6-5 to TRBJ2-2; the match to TRBD1 covers 12 bases. This CDR3 has 14 residues. Germline V lookup: CDR1 MNHEY, CDR2 SVGAGI. V gave up 6 bases and J gave up 6 bases; unmatched junction bases: 2.

This chain connects TRBV11-3 to TRBJ2-1; maybe TRBD1 (6 bases). CDR1 and CDR2 from the germline V gene are SGHNT and YENEEA. The CDR3 is 18 amino acids. Trimming stripped 0 bases from V and 0 bases from J, with 15 bases between. The DNA for the CDR3 is TGTGCCAGCAGCTTAGACTCACGGGACAAAAGCTCCTACAATGAGCAGTTCTTC. Translation: CASSLDSRDKSSYNEQFF.

This chain links TRBV5-1 with TRBJ2-7; 7 bases map to TRBD1. CDR3 size: 13 residues. The germline gives CDR1 SGHRS, CDR2 YFSETQ. J gave up 4 bases and V 5 bases, and 6 bases lay outside the gene matches. In DNA form, the CDR3 reads TGCGCCAGCAGACCCGACAGGGAGTACGAGCAGTACTTC. This translates into CASRPDREYEQYF.

The chain carries TRBV30 and TRBJ1-5; 9 nucleotides agree with TRBD1. This CDR3 region has 15 residues. With 0 bases clipped from V and 6 bases from J, the junction kept 6 bases outside the gene matches. Per germline, CDR1 GTSNPN and CDR2 SVGIG (reference sequence). The CDR3 loop is CAWSVGDREVQPQHF. The CDR3 DNA reads TGTGCCTGGAGTGTGGGGGACAGGGAGGTTCAGCCCCAGCATTTT.

The J gene is TRBJ1-4, the V gene TRBV15; D might be TRBD1 (5 bases). The length of the CDR3 is 19 residues. Per germline, CDR1 LNHNV and CDR2 YYDKDF (reference sequence). The V and J ends lost 0 bases and 2 bases respectively, with 19 bases between them. The CDR3 coding sequence is TGTGCCACCAGCAGAGAATTTTTATTAGGGGCCGGGACTAATGAAAAACTGTTTTTT. The encoded protein is CATSREFLLGAGTNEKLFF.

In this sample, this clone turned up once. The chain couples TRBV11-2 to TRBJ2-5; TRBD2 agrees at 9 bases. Germline loops: CDR1 SGHAT, CDR2 FQNNGV. The CDR3 is made up of 18 amino acids. J was trimmed by 1 base and V by 0 bases; bases with no gene match: 9. For the CDR3, the DNA is TGTGCCAGCAGCTTAGATCTAGCGGGGAGAGCGAGCCAAGAGACCCAGTACTTC. This sequence encodes CASSLDLAGRASQETQYF.

J is TRBJ1-5 and V is TRBV18; D perhaps matches TRBD1 (5 bases). Looked up from germline, CDR1 is KGHSH and CDR2 is LQKENI. V lost 3 bases, J lost 5 bases, and 14 bases lay in between. The CDR3 spans 15 residues. The CDR3 bases are TGTGCCAGCTCACCTGGCCGCGGGGCCGATCAGCCCCAGCATTTT. Its translation is CASSPGRGADQPQHF.

The V and J genes are TRBV5-8 and TRBJ2-5; 7 positions agree with TRBD1. Germline trimming cut 3 bases from V and 4 bases from J; bases unmatched to any gene: 6. The germline V gene encodes CDR1 SGHTS and CDR2 YDEGEE. This CDR3 comprises 14 residues. DNA of the CDR3: TGTGCCAGCAGCTCCGGACAGGCCGGAGAGACCCAGTACTTC. It encodes CASSSGQAGETQYF.

The chain is built from TRBV27 and TRBJ2-7; unclear D gene. The germline V and J ends were trimmed by 6 bases and 0 bases, with 15 bases remaining between them. CDR3 length: 15 residues. Germline V gene lookup returns CDR1 MNHEY and CDR2 SMNVEV (reference sequence). In DNA form, the CDR3 reads TGTGCCAGCAGACTAAAATTGGAGAGCTCCTACGAGCAGTACTTC. Protein: CASRLKLESSYEQYF.

The V and J genes are TRBV18 and TRBJ1-2; 10 positions match TRBD1. Germline V gives CDR1 KGHSH, CDR2 LQKENI. This CDR3 is built from 14 residues. The junction had 5 bases not matched to a gene; V was cut back by 3 bases and J by 7 bases. CDR3: CASSPGQGTLGYTF. In DNA, the CDR3 is TGTGCCAGCTCACCGGGACAGGGGACACTTGGCTACACCTTC.

The V and J genes are TRBV5-5 and TRBJ2-5; D gene unclear. Germline V gene lookup returns CDR1 SGHKS and CDR2 YYEKEE (reference sequence). Deletions cut 0 bases from V and 3 bases from J, with 9 bases between. CDR3 length: 14 amino acids. The CDR3 sequence: CASSLGAVEETQYF. The CDR3 DNA is TGTGCCAGCAGCTTGGGGGCAGTAGAAGAGACCCAGTACTTC.

The chain carries TRBV24-1 and TRBJ2-5, with D possibly TRBD2 on 5 matching bases. The CDR3 consists of 13 residues. Germline V gene data show CDR1 as KGHDR and CDR2 as SFDVKD. Trimming pared 6 bases from V and 3 bases from J, leaving 10 bases between. The CDR3 DNA sequence: TGTGCCACCAGTCAAGACTACGAAGAGACCCAGTACTTC. Its protein product is CATSQDYEETQYF.

V is TRBV19 and J is TRBJ1-4, with D possibly matching TRBD1 (5 bases). The CDR3 is 15 residues long. V was trimmed by 5 bases and J by 3 bases, leaving 13 bases between them. Germline V lookup: CDR1 LNHDA, CDR2 SQIVND (reference sequence). The CDR3 spells CASSPRQTANEKLFF. DNA for the CDR3: TGTGCCAGTAGTCCGCGACAGACGGCTAATGAAAAACTGTTTTTT. The variable domain in full, with the rest retrieved from reference TRBV19 and TRBJ1-4, is DGGITQSPKYLFRKEGQNVTLSCEQNLNHDAMYWYRQDPGQGLRLIYYSQIVNDFQKGDIAEGYSVSREKKESFPLTVTSAQKNPTAFYLCASSPRQTANEKLFFGSGTQLSVL.

The chain is built from TRBV7-2 and TRBJ1-3, with a tentative D call TRBD1 (6 bases). Germline V gene sequence: CDR1 SGHTA, CDR2 FQGNSA. CDR3 length: 17 residues. V was trimmed by 0 bases and J by 2 bases, leaving 14 bases between them. The CDR3 region is CASSLAQATGPGNTIYF. CDR3 nucleotide sequence: TGTGCCAGCAGCTTAGCGCAGGCCACAGGGCCTGGAAACACCATATATTTT. Complete variable domain (other parts from reference TRBV7-2 and TRBJ1-3): GAGVSQSPSNKVTEKGKDVELRCDPISGHTALYWYRQSLGQGLEFLIYFQGNSAPDKSGLPSDRFSAERTGGSVSTLTIQRTQQEDSAVYLCASSLAQATGPGNTIYFGEGSWLTVV.

The count of this clone is one. The rearrangement links TRBV19 to TRBJ1-1; D gene ambiguous. The length of the CDR3 is 13 residues. Germline lookup yields CDR1 LNHDA and CDR2 SQIVND (reference sequence). V was shortened by 7 bases and J by 2 bases, with 11 bases between the two germline ends. The CDR3 nucleotides are TGTGCCAGTAACCCCGGGTTTAACACTGAAGCTTTCTTT. Amino acid sequence: CASNPGFNTEAFF.

The gene calls are TRBV7-3 and TRBJ2-2; possible D gene TRBD1, 6 bases. The germline CDR1 and CDR2 sequences are SGHTA and FQGTGA. The CDR3 extends over 15 amino acids. Trimming removed 2 bases at V and 4 bases at J, with 11 bases between. The CDR3 DNA sequence: TGTGCCAGCAGCTTACAGGGGAAGGGCACCGGGGAGCTGTTTTTT. Protein sequence: CASSLQGKGTGELFF.

This chain links TRBV5-6 with TRBJ2-3, with D unresolved. CDR3 length: 12 residues. From germline, CDR1 is SGHDT and CDR2 YYEEEE. V lost 6 bases to trimming and J lost 0 bases, with 5 bases between them. The DNA of the CDR3 is TGTGCCAGCACCCATAGCACAGATACGCAGTATTTT. Translated: CASTHSTDTQYF.

The chain is built from TRBV18 and TRBJ1-2, with 8 positions matching TRBD1. There are 16 residues in the CDR3. Per the germline V gene, CDR1 is KGHSH and CDR2 is LQKENI. V gave up 6 bases and J gave up 3 bases; unmatched junction bases: 12. In nucleotides, the CDR3 is TGTGCCAGCTCCGAGGACAGGGTATACGTAGACTATGGCTACACCTTC. Its translation: CASSEDRVYVDYGYTF.

The rearrangement links TRBV27 to TRBJ2-3; D unresolved. CDR1 and CDR2 from the germline V gene are MNHEY and SMNVEV (reference sequence). Trimming pared 3 bases from V and 0 bases from J, leaving 7 bases between. The CDR3 spans 14 residues. The CDR3 reads CASSFQTSTDTQYF. The CDR3 DNA reads TGTGCCAGCAGTTTTCAGACTAGCACAGATACGCAGTATTTT.

V gene TRBV30 combines with J gene TRBJ1-5, with 7 bases aligning to TRBD1. This CDR3 is built from 14 residues. Germline CDR1 is GTSNPN and CDR2 is SVGIG (reference sequence). The trim removed 1 base at V and 4 bases at J, leaving 4 bases unmatched. CDR3 amino acids: CAWSAGTANQPQHF. The CDR3 nucleotides are TGTGCCTGGAGTGCCGGGACAGCTAATCAGCCCCAGCATTTT.

The chain is built from TRBV6-5 and TRBJ2-7; 7 bases are shared with TRBD1. This CDR3 comprises 13 residues. Germline CDR1 and CDR2: MNHEY and SVGAGI. The junction had 8 bases not matched to a gene; V was cut back by 10 bases and J by 2 bases. The CDR3 loop reads CANARDSTYEQYF. The CDR3 DNA sequence: TGTGCCAACGCCCGGGACAGCACCTACGAGCAGTACTTC.

The chain combines TRBV11-3 with TRBJ2-3; 11 nucleotides align to TRBD2. CDR1 is SGHNT, CDR2 YENEEA, per germline. The CDR3 sequence is 16 residues long. V lost 1 base, J lost 3 bases, and 3 bases stayed unmatched. The CDR3 region is CASSLVLAGGTDTQYF. The DNA for the CDR3 is TGTGCCAGCAGCTTAGTGCTAGCGGGAGGTACAGATACGCAGTATTTT. Complete variable domain (other parts from reference TRBV11-3 and TRBJ2-3): EAGVVQSPRYKIIEKKQPVAFWCNPISGHNTLYWYLQNLGQGPELLIRYENEEAVDDSQLPKDRFSAERLKGVDSTLKIQPAELGDSAVYLCASSLVLAGGTDTQYFGPGTRLTVL.

The chain links TRBV28 to TRBJ1-1, with D maybe TRBD1 (5 bases). V shed 8 bases and J shed 2 bases, with 15 bases lying between them. CDR1 and CDR2 from the germline V gene are MDHEN and SYDVKM. This CDR3 has 14 residues. CDR3 sequence reads: CASRGAGRNTEAFF. Here the CDR3 DNA reads TGTGCCAGCCGTGGGGCGGGACGCAACACTGAAGCTTTCTTT.

This sequence joins TRBV5-1 and TRBJ1-1, with a tentative D call TRBD1 (5 bases). This CDR3 is 15 amino acids long. Germline V CDR1 and CDR2: SGHRS, YFSETQ. With 4 bases removed from V and 3 bases from J, the gap between germline ends came to 16 bases. CDR3 sequence: CASSTGGRTDTEAFF. CDR3 nucleotide sequence: TGCGCCAGCAGCACGGGGGGACGGACCGACACTGAAGCTTTCTTT. Combining the CDR3 with reference TRBV5-1 and TRBJ1-1 gives the whole variable domain KAGVTQTPRYLIKTRGQQVTLSCSPISGHRSVSWYQQTPGQGLQFLFEYFSETQRNKGNFPGRFSGRQFSNSRSEMNVSTLELGDSALYLCASSTGGRTDTEAFFGQGTRLTVV.